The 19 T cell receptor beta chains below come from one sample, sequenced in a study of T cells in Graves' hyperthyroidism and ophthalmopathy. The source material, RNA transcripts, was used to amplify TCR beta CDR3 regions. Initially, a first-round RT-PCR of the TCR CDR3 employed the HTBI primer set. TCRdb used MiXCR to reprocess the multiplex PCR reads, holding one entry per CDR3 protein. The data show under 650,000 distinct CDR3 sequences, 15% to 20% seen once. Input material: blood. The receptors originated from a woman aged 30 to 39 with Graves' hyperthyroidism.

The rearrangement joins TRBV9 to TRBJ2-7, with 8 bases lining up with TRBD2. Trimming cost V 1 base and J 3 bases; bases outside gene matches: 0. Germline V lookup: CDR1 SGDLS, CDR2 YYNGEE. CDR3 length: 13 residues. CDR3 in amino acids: CASSVLAGYEQYF. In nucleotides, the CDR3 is TGTGCCAGCAGCGTACTAGCGGGCTACGAGCAGTACTTC.

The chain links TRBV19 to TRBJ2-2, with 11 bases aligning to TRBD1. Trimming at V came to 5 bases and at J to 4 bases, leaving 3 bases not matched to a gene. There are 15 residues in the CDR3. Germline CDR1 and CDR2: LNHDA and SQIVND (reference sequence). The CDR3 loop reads CASSWTGGGTGELFF. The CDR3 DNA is TGTGCCAGTAGTTGGACAGGGGGCGGCACCGGGGAGCTGTTTTTT.

CDR3 coding DNA: TGTGCCAGCAGCGATCGACCCCGGGAGGCCAACACAGATACGCAGTATTTT. Amino acids: CASSDRPREANTDTQYF. The rearrangement links TRBV9 to TRBJ2-3; 7 bases agree with TRBD2. V lost 3 bases to trimming and J lost 2 bases; unmatched junction nucleotides: 12. This CDR3 has 17 amino acids. Germline V gene sequence: CDR1 SGDLS, CDR2 YYNGEE.

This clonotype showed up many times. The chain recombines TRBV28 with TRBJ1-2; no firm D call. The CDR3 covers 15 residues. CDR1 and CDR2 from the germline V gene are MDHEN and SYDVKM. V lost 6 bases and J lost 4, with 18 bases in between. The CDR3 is CASSHRPGGGYGYTF. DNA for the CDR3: TGTGCCAGCAGCCACCGCCCGGGTGGTGGCTATGGCTACACCTTC.

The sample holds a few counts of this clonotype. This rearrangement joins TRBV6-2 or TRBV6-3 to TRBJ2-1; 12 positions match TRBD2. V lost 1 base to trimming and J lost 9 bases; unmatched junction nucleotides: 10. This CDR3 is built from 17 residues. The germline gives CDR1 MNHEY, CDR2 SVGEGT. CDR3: CASSYLSLAGGALEQFF. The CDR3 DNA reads TGTGCCAGCAGTTACTTGTCGCTAGCGGGAGGGGCACTTGAGCAGTTCTTC.

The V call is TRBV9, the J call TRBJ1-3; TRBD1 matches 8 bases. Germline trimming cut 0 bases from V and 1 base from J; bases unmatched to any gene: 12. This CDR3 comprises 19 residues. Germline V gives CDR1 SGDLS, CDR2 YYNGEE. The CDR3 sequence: CASSVVLEGQGKSGNTIYF. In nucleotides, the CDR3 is TGTGCCAGCAGCGTAGTATTGGAAGGACAGGGCAAATCTGGAAACACCATATATTTT.

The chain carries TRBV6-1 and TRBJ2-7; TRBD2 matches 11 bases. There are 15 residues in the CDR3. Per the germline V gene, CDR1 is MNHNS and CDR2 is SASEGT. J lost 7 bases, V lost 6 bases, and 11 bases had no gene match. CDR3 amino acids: CASSPIAGGPEEQYF. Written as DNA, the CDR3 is TGTGCCAGCAGCCCGATAGCGGGAGGGCCGGAAGAGCAGTACTTC.

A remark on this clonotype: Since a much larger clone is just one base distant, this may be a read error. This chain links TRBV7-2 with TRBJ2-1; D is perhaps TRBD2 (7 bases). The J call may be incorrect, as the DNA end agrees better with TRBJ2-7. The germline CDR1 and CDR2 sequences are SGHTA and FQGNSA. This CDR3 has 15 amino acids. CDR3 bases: TGTGCCAGCAGCTCCTCGGGGGGCCAGTACAATGAGCAGTACTTC. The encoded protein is CASSSSGGQYNEQYF.

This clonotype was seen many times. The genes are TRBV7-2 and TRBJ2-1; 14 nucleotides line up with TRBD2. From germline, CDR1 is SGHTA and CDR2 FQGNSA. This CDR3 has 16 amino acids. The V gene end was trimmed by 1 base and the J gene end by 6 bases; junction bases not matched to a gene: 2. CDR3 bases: TGTGCCAGCAGCTTAGTAGGGACTAGCGGGAGCAATGAGCAGTTCTTC. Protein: CASSLVGTSGSNEQFF.

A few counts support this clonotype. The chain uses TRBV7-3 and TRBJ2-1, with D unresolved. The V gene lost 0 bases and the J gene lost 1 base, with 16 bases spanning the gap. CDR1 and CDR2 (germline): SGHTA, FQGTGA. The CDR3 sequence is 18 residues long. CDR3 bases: TGTGCCAGCAGCTTAACAGCCCCCGGACGCCCGTCCTACAATGAGCAGTTCTTC. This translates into CASSLTAPGRPSYNEQFF.

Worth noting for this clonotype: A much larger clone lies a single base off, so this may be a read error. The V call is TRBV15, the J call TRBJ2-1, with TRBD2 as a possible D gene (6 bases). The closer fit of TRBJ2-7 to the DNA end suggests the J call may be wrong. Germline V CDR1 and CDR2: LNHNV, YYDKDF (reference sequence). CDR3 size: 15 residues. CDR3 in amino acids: CATSREAGSYNEQYF. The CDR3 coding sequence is TGTGCCACCAGCAGAGAAGCGGGCTCCTACAATGAGCAGTACTTC.

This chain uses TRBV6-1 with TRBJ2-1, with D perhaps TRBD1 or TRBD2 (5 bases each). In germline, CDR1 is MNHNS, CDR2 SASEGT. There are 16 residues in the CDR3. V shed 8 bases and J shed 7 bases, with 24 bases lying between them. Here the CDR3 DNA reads TGTGCCAGCGCCCGACCTTCAAGAGGGGCCGGGAATGAGCAGTTCTTC. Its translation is CASARPSRGAGNEQFF.

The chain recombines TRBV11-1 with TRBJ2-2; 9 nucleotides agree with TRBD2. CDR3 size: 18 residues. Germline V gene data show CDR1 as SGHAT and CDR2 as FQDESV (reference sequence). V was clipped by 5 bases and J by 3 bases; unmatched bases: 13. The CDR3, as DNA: TGTGCCAGCAGCCCTGGACTAGCGTTAGATGTGGACACCGGGGAGCTGTTTTTT. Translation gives CASSPGLALDVDTGELFF.

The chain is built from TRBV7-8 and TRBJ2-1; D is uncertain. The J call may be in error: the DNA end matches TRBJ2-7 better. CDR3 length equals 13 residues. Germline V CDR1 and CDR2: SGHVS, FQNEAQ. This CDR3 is CASSSGSYNEQYF. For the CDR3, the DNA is TGTGCCAGCAGCTCGGGTTCCTACAATGAGCAGTACTTC.

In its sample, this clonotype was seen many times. CDR3 in DNA: TGTGCCAGCAGCTATGACAGCCGCTCTGGAAACACCATATATTTT. Residues: CASSYDSRSGNTIYF. V and J are TRBV3-1 and TRBJ1-3; maybe TRBD1 (5 bases). The CDR3 length is 15 residues. The germline CDR1 and CDR2 sequences are LGHDT and YNNKEL (reference sequence). Trimming took 5 bases from V and 0 from J, leaving 11 bases between them.

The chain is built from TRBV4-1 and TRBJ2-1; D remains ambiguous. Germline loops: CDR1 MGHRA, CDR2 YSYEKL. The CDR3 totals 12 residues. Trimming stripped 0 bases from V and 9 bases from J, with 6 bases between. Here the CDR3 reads CASSQEKGEQFF. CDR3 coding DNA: TGCGCCAGCAGCCAAGAAAAGGGTGAGCAGTTCTTC.

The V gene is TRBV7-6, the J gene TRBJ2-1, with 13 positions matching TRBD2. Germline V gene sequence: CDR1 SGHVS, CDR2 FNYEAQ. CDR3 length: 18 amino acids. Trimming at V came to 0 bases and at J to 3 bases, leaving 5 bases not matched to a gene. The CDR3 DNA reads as TGTGCCAGCAGCTTAGCGGAGGGACTAGCGGGATACTACAATGAGCAGTTCTTC. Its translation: CASSLAEGLAGYYNEQFF.

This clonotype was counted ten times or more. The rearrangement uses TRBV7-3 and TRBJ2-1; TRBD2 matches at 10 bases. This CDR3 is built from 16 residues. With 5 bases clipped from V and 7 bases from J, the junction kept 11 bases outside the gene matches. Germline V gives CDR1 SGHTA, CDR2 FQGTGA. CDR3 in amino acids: CASSATLAGAQNEQFF. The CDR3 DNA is TGTGCCAGCAGCGCAACCCTAGCGGGAGCTCAGAATGAGCAGTTCTTC.

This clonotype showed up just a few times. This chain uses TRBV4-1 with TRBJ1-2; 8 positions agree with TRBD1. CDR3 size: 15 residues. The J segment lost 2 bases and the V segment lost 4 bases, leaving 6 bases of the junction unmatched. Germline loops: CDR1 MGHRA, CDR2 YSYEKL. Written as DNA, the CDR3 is TGCGCCAGCAGCCGAGGACAGGGCCCCAACTATGGCTACACCTTC. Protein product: CASSRGQGPNYGYTF.